What follows are 29 T cell receptor beta chains derived from one specimen sequenced in a study of blood T cell repertoires in COVID-19. Sequencing used immunoSEQ multiplex PCR; TCRdb keeps in-frame clones, though not all of them. The sample holds a few hundred thousand clones, about 90% seen once. The material sequenced was PBMCs or T cells enriched from blood (not recorded which). The source of these receptors is a woman aged 25 to 45 who had recovered from COVID-19.

The V and J genes are TRBV11-3 and TRBJ2-3; 7 positions agree with TRBD2. CDR3 length: 14 residues. Germline lookup yields CDR1 SGHNT and CDR2 YENEEA. J was trimmed by 2 bases and V by 4 bases; bases with no gene match: 3. CDR3: CASSWGRATDTQYF. CDR3 bases: TGTGCCAGCAGCTGGGGGAGGGCCACAGATACGCAGTATTTT.

J is TRBJ2-2 and V is TRBV27; 9 nucleotides agree with TRBD1. CDR3 length: 16 amino acids. The junction had 3 bases not matched to a gene; V was cut back by 1 base and J by 3 bases. Germline V gene sequence: CDR1 MNHEY, CDR2 SMNVEV (reference sequence). CDR3 sequence (DNA): TGTGCCAGCAGTTTATATGGGACAGGGCACACCGGGGAGCTGTTTTTT. The encoded protein is CASSLYGTGHTGELFF.

This chain joins TRBV5-1 and TRBJ2-1; possible D gene TRBD2, 7 bases. V was pared by 0 bases and J by 7 bases, with 20 bases between. The CDR3 is 17 amino acids. Germline V CDR1 and CDR2: SGHRS, YFSETQ. This CDR3 reads CASSLENDPGGRNEQFF. CDR3 coding DNA: TGCGCCAGCAGCTTGGAAAATGACCCGGGGGGCCGAAATGAGCAGTTCTTC.

The chain is built from TRBV28 and TRBJ1-3, with D maybe TRBD1 (6 bases). The CDR3 is 14 residues long. Between the trimmed V and J ends, which lost 2 bases and 2 bases, there was a span of 7 bases. Germline V lookup: CDR1 MDHEN, CDR2 SYDVKM. CDR3 protein: CASSLAGAGNTIYF. In nucleotides, the CDR3 is TGTGCCAGCAGTTTAGCAGGGGCTGGAAACACCATATATTTT. The full variable domain, in which reference TRBV28 and TRBJ1-3 provide the parts outside the CDR3, is DVKVTQSSRYLVKRTGEKVFLECVQDMDHENMFWYRQDPGLGLRLIYFSYDVKMKEKGDIPEGYSVSREKKERFSLILESASTNQTSMYLCASSLAGAGNTIYFGEGSWLTVV.

The rearrangement uses TRBV30 and TRBJ2-1, with D possibly being TRBD2 (5 bases). V lost 5 bases and J lost 1, with 15 bases in between. The CDR3 is 15 amino acids. From germline, CDR1 is GTSNPN and CDR2 SVGIG (reference sequence). As DNA, the CDR3 is TGTGCCTGGGCCCTCGCTGGCGGGTCCTACAATGAGCAGTTCTTC. It codes for CAWALAGGSYNEQFF.

Only one count was recorded for this clone. This chain uses TRBV6-5 with TRBJ2-3, with 14 bases that match TRBD2. Looked up from germline, CDR1 is MNHEY and CDR2 is SVGAGI. This CDR3 is built from 15 residues. V dropped 2 bases and J dropped 7; count of bases not matched to a gene: 2. The CDR3 coding sequence is TGTGCCAGCAGTTACCGACTAGCGGGGGGGCATACGCAGTATTTT. Amino acid sequence: CASSYRLAGGHTQYF.

The rearrangement links TRBV5-4 to TRBJ2-1; possibly TRBD1 for D (6 bases). Germline CDR1 is SGHNT and CDR2 is YYREEE (reference sequence). The CDR3 sequence is 15 residues long. Trimming shortened V by 2 bases and J by 5 bases, and 14 bases separated the two germline ends. In DNA form, the CDR3 reads TGTGCCAGCAGCTTTGAAAAACAGGGCCACAATGAGCAGTTCTTC. It is translated as CASSFEKQGHNEQFF. The complete variable domain, with remaining parts taken from reference TRBV5-4 and TRBJ2-1, reads ETGVTQSPTHLIKTRGQQVTLRCSSQSGHNTVSWYQQALGQGPQFIFQYYREEENGRGNFPPRFSGLQFPNYSSELNVNALELDDSALYLCASSFEKQGHNEQFFGPGTRLTVL.

The genes are TRBV9 and TRBJ2-1; tentative D call: TRBD1 (5 bases). The V end lost 3 bases, the J end lost 0 bases, and 16 bases lay between the germline ends. Germline CDR1 is SGDLS and CDR2 is YYNGEE. CDR3 length: 17 amino acids. CDR3 loop: CASSGESDSLSYNEQFF. The DNA of the CDR3 is TGTGCCAGCAGCGGAGAAAGTGACAGCCTCTCCTACAATGAGCAGTTCTTC.

The rearrangement links TRBV5-1 to TRBJ2-1, with 8 bases identical to TRBD2. The CDR3 contains 15 residues. J lost 5 bases, V lost 4 bases, and 8 bases had no gene match. Germline V gene sequence: CDR1 SGHRS, CDR2 YFSETQ. CDR3 sequence: CASSPGGGADNEQFF. The CDR3 nucleotides read TGCGCCAGCAGCCCCGGGGGGGGTGCGGACAATGAGCAGTTCTTC.

This clone was detected only a few times. A read error may account for a junction end that differs from germline. The chain is built from TRBV7-7 and TRBJ2-1; D is unresolved. CDR3 length: 15 residues. Germline loops: CDR1 SSHAT, CDR2 FNYEAQ (reference sequence). The CDR3 region is CASSPQSSSYNEQFF. The CDR3 region has the DNA TGTGCTAGCAGCCCACAGTCGAGCTCCTACAATGAGCAGTTCTTC. The full variable domain, with the rest looked up from reference TRBV7-7 and TRBJ2-1, is GAGVSQSPRYKVTKRGQDVTLRCDPISSHATLYWYQQALGQGPEFLTYFNYEAQPDKSGLPSDRFSAERPEGSISTLTIQRTEQRDSAMYRCASSPQSSSYNEQFFGPGTRLTVL.

The chain joins TRBV28 to TRBJ2-7; D is unclear. Trimming cost V 5 bases and J 4 bases, with 21 bases left between them. Germline loops: CDR1 MDHEN, CDR2 SYDVKM. The CDR3 contains 16 residues. CDR3 nucleotide sequence: TGTGCCAGCAGTGCTTCCGACTTTAAATCGGGTTACGAGCAGTACTTC. Protein: CASSASDFKSGYEQYF.

CDR3 bases: TGTGCCAGCTCACGGGGGACAGGCTCAACGGGGGAAAAACTGTTTTTT. It translates to CASSRGTGSTGEKLFF. The rearrangement links TRBV18 to TRBJ1-4; 8 positions agree with TRBD1. The germline gives CDR1 KGHSH, CDR2 LQKENI. Germline trimming cut 4 bases from V and 8 bases from J; bases unmatched to any gene: 12. The CDR3 length is 16 residues.

This clone appeared a single time. The chain uses TRBV7-3 and TRBJ1-1; D gene unclear. CDR3 length equals 13 residues. Looked up from germline, CDR1 is SGHTA and CDR2 is FQGTGA. V was cut by 2 bases and J by 4 bases, with 8 bases left in between. CDR3: CASSLGGVTEAFF. CDR3 coding DNA: TGTGCCAGCAGCTTAGGCGGAGTCACTGAAGCTTTCTTT. Looking up the rest from reference TRBV7-3 and TRBJ1-1 gives the full variable domain: GAGVSQTPSNKVTEKGKYVELRCDPISGHTALYWYRQSLGQGPEFLIYFQGTGAADDSGLPNDRFFAVRPEGSVSTLKIQRTERGDSAVYLCASSLGGVTEAFFGQGTRLTVV.

The chain joins TRBV5-4 to TRBJ2-7; possible D gene TRBD2, 5 bases. Germline V gene data show CDR1 as SGHNT and CDR2 as YYREEE (reference sequence). Trimming pared 6 bases from V and 5 bases from J, leaving 18 bases between. CDR3 length: 14 amino acids. This CDR3 reads CASKKDQRSHEQYF. The DNA for the CDR3 is TGTGCCAGCAAAAAAGACCAGCGGTCCCACGAGCAGTACTTC.

The chain uses TRBV6-2 or TRBV6-3 and TRBJ1-6, with TRBD1 matching 8 bases. J gave up 0 bases and V 0 bases, and 7 bases lay outside the gene matches. CDR3 length equals 19 residues. Per germline, CDR1 MNHEY and CDR2 SVGEGT. The DNA of the CDR3 is TGTGCCAGCAGTTACTCCCGAGGACAGGGAGCCTCCTATAATTCACCCCTCCACTTT. Its protein is CASSYSRGQGASYNSPLHF.

The V gene is TRBV12-3 or TRBV12-4, the J gene TRBJ1-5, with TRBD1 identical over 7 bases. This CDR3 is 13 amino acids long. V lost 5 bases, J lost 4 bases, and 2 bases stayed unmatched. This CDR3 is CASSLTGNQPQHF. CDR3 coding DNA: TGTGCCAGCAGTCTGACAGGGAATCAGCCCCAGCATTTT.

The chain joins TRBV2 to TRBJ2-1; TRBD2 aligns across 8 bases. This CDR3 region has 15 residues. The V segment lost 1 base and the J segment 7 bases; nucleotides outside the gene matches: 6. Germline CDR1 reads SNHLY; CDR2 reads FYNNEI. The CDR3 DNA reads as TGTGCCAGCAGTGAAGGGACTAGCATTCTTAATGAGCAGTTCTTC. Encoded protein: CASSEGTSILNEQFF.

The chain uses TRBV11-3 and TRBJ2-1, with 8 bases aligning to TRBD2. This CDR3 has 15 residues. CDR1 and CDR2 (germline): SGHNT, YENEEA. The V gene end was trimmed by 3 bases and the J gene end by 7 bases; junction bases not matched to a gene: 8. The DNA for the CDR3 is TGTGCCAGCAGCTTTGGAGGAGCGGGAGTGAATGAGCAGTTCTTC. It specifies CASSFGGAGVNEQFF.

V is TRBV6-4 and J is TRBJ1-1; 9 bases agree with TRBD1. The CDR3 covers 13 residues. The J segment lost 3 bases and the V segment lost 6 bases, leaving 2 bases of the junction unmatched. The germline gives CDR1 MRHNA, CDR2 SNTAGT. Here the CDR3 reads CASRRTGDTEAFF. CDR3 coding DNA: TGTGCCAGCAGGCGGACAGGGGACACTGAAGCTTTCTTT.

This CDR3 reads CASNLEGFDQPQHF. CDR3 DNA sequence: TGTGCCAGCAACCTCGAGGGTTTCGATCAGCCCCAGCATTTT. The rearrangement links TRBV9 to TRBJ1-5, with no clear D. The CDR3 has 14 residues. Trimming stripped 6 bases from V and 5 bases from J, with 15 bases between. CDR1 SGDLS and CDR2 YYNGEE come from the germline V gene.

The DNA of the CDR3 is TGTGCCAGCAGCTTTACTGCCAATGAGCAGTTCTTC. It is translated as CASSFTANEQFF. The rearrangement uses TRBV11-2 and TRBJ2-1; no clear D. Germline loops: CDR1 SGHAT, CDR2 FQNNGV. The CDR3 totals 12 residues. V lost 3 bases and J 6 bases, leaving 6 bases between the germline ends.

V and J are TRBV7-9 and TRBJ2-7, with D uncertain. Trimming removed 5 bases from V and 12 bases from J, with 23 bases in between. The CDR3 contains 14 residues. Per the germline V gene, CDR1 is SEHNR and CDR2 is FQNEAQ (reference sequence). CDR3 bases: TGTGCCAGCAGCGCCCCCGGTGATGGGCTCCAACTGTACTTC. It translates to CASSAPGDGLQLYF.

The chain uses TRBV7-9 and TRBJ2-3; D might be TRBD2 (7 bases). CDR3 length: 17 residues. V lost 3 bases and J 3 bases, leaving 19 bases between the germline ends. Germline loops: CDR1 SEHNR, CDR2 FQNEAQ (reference sequence). The CDR3 sequence is CASSLQRPGRGTDTQYF. The CDR3 DNA reads as TGTGCCAGCAGCTTGCAGCGTCCGGGGAGGGGGACAGATACGCAGTATTTT. Looking up the rest from reference TRBV7-9 and TRBJ2-3 gives the full variable domain: DTGVSQNPRHKITKRGQNVTFRCDPISEHNRLYWYRQTLGQGPEFLTYFQNEAQLEKSRLLSDRFSAERPKGSFSTLEIQRTEQGDSAMYLCASSLQRPGRGTDTQYFGPGTRLTVL.

The rearrangement joins TRBV5-1 to TRBJ2-1; tentative D call: TRBD2 (6 bases). Trimming cost V 0 bases and J 8 bases, with 18 bases left between them. The CDR3 runs to 16 residues. Germline V gene data show CDR1 as SGHRS and CDR2 as YFSETQ. The CDR3 coding sequence is TGCGCCAGCAGCTTGGCAACGGGAGCTGTCCTCTATGAGCAGTTCTTC. It translates to CASSLATGAVLYEQFF.

This chain connects TRBV27 to TRBJ1-2; TRBD1 is a possible D gene (5 bases). Germline V gene sequence: CDR1 MNHEY, CDR2 SMNVEV (reference sequence). This CDR3 has 13 residues. Trimming took 2 bases from V and 3 from J, leaving 7 bases between them. CDR3 region: CASSLGAYYGYTF. The CDR3 DNA reads TGTGCCAGCAGTTTAGGGGCGTACTATGGCTACACCTTC.

The V call is TRBV3-1 (or the pseudogene TRBV3-2), the J call TRBJ2-3; no firm D call. CDR3 size: 15 residues. Germline lookup yields CDR1 LGHDT and CDR2 YNNKEL (reference sequence). V was pared by 0 bases and J by 3 bases, with 10 bases between. The chain's CDR3 is CASSQDKLPTDTQYF. CDR3 nucleotides: TGTGCCAGCAGCCAAGATAAGCTTCCGACAGATACGCAGTATTTT.

This chain links TRBV6-5 with TRBJ2-2; the match to TRBD2 covers 11 bases. The ends lost 8 bases at V and 7 bases at J; junction bases unmatched: 9. The germline CDR1 and CDR2 sequences are MNHEY and SVGAGI. The CDR3 spans 15 residues. Here the CDR3 DNA reads TGTGCCAGCCATAGCGGGGGGGCCGCGAACGGGGAGCTGTTTTTT. It specifies CASHSGGAANGELFF.

V usage is TRBV11-2 and J usage is TRBJ1-2; 7 bases are shared with TRBD1. Germline lookup yields CDR1 SGHAT and CDR2 FQNNGV. After removal of 5 bases from V and 5 bases from J, the junction contained 8 bases not matched to a gene. The CDR3 consists of 14 residues. This CDR3 reads CASSPGQTNYGYTF. The DNA of the CDR3 is TGTGCCAGCAGCCCGGGACAGACGAATTATGGCTACACCTTC.

The chain links TRBV10-1 to TRBJ2-2; 14 bases fit TRBD2. Trimming at V came to 0 bases and at J to 0 bases, leaving 9 bases not matched to a gene. CDR3 length: 21 residues. Germline lookup yields CDR1 WNHNN and CDR2 SYGVQD (reference sequence). CDR3 DNA: TGCGCCAGCAGTGAGTCGAGGTGGGGACTAGCGGGGGCTGCGAACACCGGGGAGCTGTTTTTT. It specifies CASSESRWGLAGAANTGELFF.